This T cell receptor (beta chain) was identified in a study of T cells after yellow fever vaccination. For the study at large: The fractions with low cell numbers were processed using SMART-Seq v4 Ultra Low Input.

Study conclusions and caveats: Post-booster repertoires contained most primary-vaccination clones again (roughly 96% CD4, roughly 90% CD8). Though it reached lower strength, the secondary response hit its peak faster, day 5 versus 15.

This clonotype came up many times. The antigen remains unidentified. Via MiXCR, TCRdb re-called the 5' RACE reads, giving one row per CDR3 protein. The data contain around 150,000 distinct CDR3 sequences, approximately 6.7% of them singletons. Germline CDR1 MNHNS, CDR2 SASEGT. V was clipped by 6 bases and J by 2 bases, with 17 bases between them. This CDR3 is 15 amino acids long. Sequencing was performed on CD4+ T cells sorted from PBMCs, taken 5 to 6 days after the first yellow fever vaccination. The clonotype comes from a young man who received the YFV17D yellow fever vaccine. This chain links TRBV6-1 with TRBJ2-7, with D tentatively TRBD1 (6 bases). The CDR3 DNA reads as TGTGCCAGCAGCCCCTCCTGGACAGCAACCTACGAGCAGTACTTC. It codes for CASSPSWTATYEQYF.